The clone carrying this TCR beta chain was observed a few times. The antigen remains undetermined. The data originate from a study of vaccination and CD4 T cells after COVID-19. This sample's time point: late sampling 161 to 241 days after vaccination in a few convalescent patients. The treatment denotes: approximately nine-day PBMC culture with coronavirus spike peptide pools or control peptides (ViraFEST assay). Once cultured less than 11 days, CD4+ T cells underwent isolation by negative selection. This CDR3 is 16 amino acids long. Germline CDR1 and CDR2: SGHTA and FQGNSA. Trimming stripped 1 base from V and 5 bases from J, with 17 bases between. Researchers used the Oncomine TCR Beta short-read assay to sequence DNA from cultured CD4+ T cells. Each CDR3 protein gets one entry after TCRdb re-called the PCR reads with MiXCR. The sample shows 15,000 to 20,000 distinct CDR3 sequences, around 50% of them seen only once.

This sequence was found in a human donor who had recovered from COVID-19. The sequencing used CD4+ T cells from blood, cultured in vitro, collected about 7 months after SARS-CoV-2 vaccination. The V gene is TRBV7-2, the J gene TRBJ1-2; possibly TRBD1 for D (5 bases). CDR3 DNA sequence: TGTGCCAGCAGCTTAGTAGGGACCAGGGTTGGGTATGGCTACACCTTC. Translation gives CASSLVGTRVGYGYTF.